The 27 T cell receptor beta chains below were found in one sample sequenced in a study of CD8 T cells in Susac syndrome. The RNA, about 0.5 to 1 ug, was put through reverse transcription using random hexamers. In TCRdb, the immunoSEQ multiplex PCR reads were re-called with MiXCR into one record per CDR3 protein. The table includes 150,000 to 200,000 distinct CDR3 sequences, about 93% detected once. Sequencing was performed on CD4+ T cells from PBMCs. These receptors all come from a human donor with multiple sclerosis.

The chain combines TRBV12-3 or TRBV12-4 with TRBJ2-1, with TRBD1 identical over 10 bases. This CDR3 contains 18 residues. The ends lost 8 bases at V and 1 base at J; junction bases unmatched: 14. This CDR3 is CASGEGTGVPLSYNEQFF. The CDR3 DNA is TGTGCCAGCGGCGAGGGGACAGGGGTTCCCCTATCCTACAATGAGCAGTTCTTC.

This chain joins TRBV4-3 and TRBJ2-5; D gene ambiguous. Trimming removed 0 bases from V and 9 bases from J, with 14 bases in between. The V gene's germline CDR1 is LGHNA and CDR2 YSLEER. This CDR3 contains 14 residues. The CDR3, as DNA: TGCGCCAGCAGCCAAGACCGAGCCGCGCGAGCCCAGTACTTC. Protein product: CASSQDRAARAQYF.

The chain joins TRBV7-2 to TRBJ2-5; D could derive from TRBD1 or TRBD2 (6 bases each). CDR3 length equals 15 residues. The germline CDR1 and CDR2 sequences are SGHTA and FQGNSA. Trimming removed 2 bases from V and 7 bases from J, with 17 bases in between. The CDR3, as DNA: TGTGCCAGCAGCTTACTAGCGACAGAGGACAGGACCCAGTACTTC. As protein: CASSLLATEDRTQYF.

The rearrangement joins TRBV4-1 to TRBJ2-7, with unresolved D. The CDR3 has 13 residues. Germline loops: CDR1 MGHRA, CDR2 YSYEKL. V shed 1 base and J shed 6 bases, with 10 bases lying between them. For the CDR3, the DNA is TGCGCCAGCAGCCAAGTGGCCCTCTCCGAGCAGTACTTC. Protein product: CASSQVALSEQYF.

The chain is built from TRBV19 and TRBJ2-6; D is perhaps TRBD1 or TRBD2 (5 bases each). The germline V gene has CDR1 LNHDA and CDR2 SQIVND (reference sequence). V lost 2 bases, J lost 2 bases, and 10 bases lay in between. The CDR3 loop spans 16 amino acids. CDR3 loop: CASSIIGTAGANVLTF. The CDR3 DNA is TGTGCCAGTAGTATAATAGGGACCGCTGGGGCCAACGTCCTGACTTTC.

The chain recombines TRBV9 with TRBJ2-5, with a possible D match to TRBD1 (6 bases). The CDR3 spans 15 residues. Deletions cut 0 bases from V and 2 bases from J, with 11 bases between. Germline CDR1 SGDLS, CDR2 YYNGEE. CDR3 in amino acids: CASSVEPRGQETQYF. The CDR3 region has the DNA TGTGCCAGCAGCGTAGAACCCAGGGGTCAAGAGACCCAGTACTTC.

The rearrangement joins TRBV5-6 to TRBJ1-3; D is ambiguous. Trimming took 2 bases from V and 4 from J, leaving 7 bases between them. Germline loops: CDR1 SGHDT, CDR2 YYEEEE. This CDR3 has 13 residues. The CDR3 DNA sequence: TGTGCCAGCAGCTTAGGTCGGGGAAACACCATATATTTT. Amino acid sequence: CASSLGRGNTIYF.

V and J are TRBV5-1 and TRBJ2-7; TRBD2 agrees at 10 bases. Germline V gene sequence: CDR1 SGHRS, CDR2 YFSETQ. CDR3 length equals 17 residues. V lost 0 bases, J lost 1 base, and 7 bases stayed unmatched. CDR3 sequence: CASSLAKLAGGSYEQYF. CDR3 sequence (DNA): TGCGCCAGCAGCTTGGCCAAATTAGCGGGGGGTTCCTACGAGCAGTACTTC.

The J gene is TRBJ2-2, the V gene TRBV6-5; D possibly corresponds to TRBD2 (5 bases). V lost 0 bases to trimming and J lost 0 bases, with 14 bases between them. The CDR3 totals 18 residues. Germline V CDR1 and CDR2: MNHEY, SVGAGI. Here the CDR3 reads CASSYSIGVRANTGELFF. The CDR3 DNA sequence: TGTGCCAGCAGTTACTCGATCGGGGTGCGGGCGAACACCGGGGAGCTGTTTTTT.

This sequence joins TRBV3-1 and TRBJ1-1; D is undetermined. Trimming shortened V by 2 bases and J by 1 base, and 5 bases separated the two germline ends. Per germline, CDR1 LGHDT and CDR2 YNNKEL (reference sequence). The CDR3 is 13 residues long. The CDR3 DNA follows: TGTGCCAGCAGCCAAAGGAAGAACACTGAAGCTTTCTTT. Residues: CASSQRKNTEAFF.

The chain recombines TRBV12-3 or TRBV12-4 with TRBJ1-1; TRBD1 is a possible D gene (6 bases). There are 16 residues in the CDR3. V lost 5 bases and J lost 1, with 17 bases in between. The CDR3 sequence: CASSPGQNQGNTEAFF. The CDR3 nucleotides are TGTGCCAGCAGTCCCGGACAGAACCAAGGGAACACTGAAGCTTTCTTT.

This chain uses TRBV27 with TRBJ2-5, with 13 bases matching TRBD2. Germline values: CDR1 MNHEY, CDR2 SMNVEV (reference sequence). The junction had 6 bases not matched to a gene; V was cut back by 6 bases and J by 5 bases. The CDR3 extends over 15 amino acids. The CDR3 DNA reads as TGTGCCAGCAGCCCCCGGACTAGCGGGAGTGAGACCCAGTACTTC. The encoded protein is CASSPRTSGSETQYF.

The V gene is TRBV6-5, the J gene TRBJ2-7; 13 bases align to TRBD2. J lost 6 bases, V lost 2 bases, and 4 bases had no gene match. The CDR3 spans 15 residues. CDR1 is MNHEY and CDR2 is SVGAGI in the germline V gene. The CDR3 bases are TGTGCCAGCAGTTACGAGACTAGCGGGAGGATCGAGCAGTACTTC. It yields the protein CASSYETSGRIEQYF.

J is TRBJ2-7 and V is TRBV19; 7 nucleotides line up with TRBD1. The germline V gene has CDR1 LNHDA and CDR2 SQIVND (reference sequence). There are 14 residues in the CDR3. The V segment lost 8 bases and the J segment 2 bases; nucleotides outside the gene matches: 9. In DNA, the CDR3 is TGTGCCAGTTCGACGGGACAGAGCCCCTACGAGCAGTACTTC. Protein sequence: CASSTGQSPYEQYF.

The V call is TRBV5-1, the J call TRBJ1-2; 7 nucleotides line up with TRBD1. Trimming took 0 bases from V and 5 from J; bases not matched to a gene: 4. The CDR3 has 14 amino acids. Germline CDR1 SGHRS, CDR2 YFSETQ. CDR3 region: CASSLEGAGYGYTF. The CDR3 nucleotides are TGCGCCAGCAGCTTGGAGGGGGCTGGGTATGGCTACACCTTC.

Here the CDR3 DNA reads TGTGCCACCATGACAGGGACCATGAACACTGAAGCTTTCTTT. This codes for CATMTGTMNTEAFF. The J gene is TRBJ1-1, the V gene TRBV10-3, with TRBD1 identical over 7 bases. After removal of 10 bases from V and 0 bases from J, the junction contained 8 bases not matched to a gene. The CDR3 is made up of 14 amino acids. Germline V gives CDR1 ENHRY, CDR2 SYGVKD.

The V call is TRBV7-2, the J call TRBJ2-7, with D tentatively TRBD1 (6 bases). Germline CDR1 is SGHTA and CDR2 is FQGNSA. V was shortened by 3 bases and J by 4 bases, with 10 bases between the two germline ends. The CDR3 sequence is 13 residues long. The CDR3 sequence: CASSFSQGYEQYF. CDR3 coding DNA: TGTGCCAGCAGCTTTTCCCAGGGGTACGAGCAGTACTTC.

The chain joins TRBV19 to TRBJ2-7; TRBD2 aligns across 8 bases. This CDR3 region has 16 residues. CDR1 and CDR2 (germline): LNHDA, SQIVND (reference sequence). V lost 6 bases and J lost 3; bases outside the gene matches: 13. In DNA form, the CDR3 reads TGTGCCAGTAGCCCTGTGGACAGCGGGGGAATCTACGAGCAGTACTTC. Its translation: CASSPVDSGGIYEQYF.

In this sample, this clonotype turned up a few times. The chain recombines TRBV6-2 or TRBV6-3 with TRBJ2-7; no firm D call. The CDR3 length is 12 residues. Germline CDR1 reads MNHEY; CDR2 reads SVGEGT. Trimming took off 2 bases at V and 3 bases at J, with 5 bases between the two ends. This chain's CDR3 is CASSYKNYEQYF. The CDR3, as DNA: TGTGCCAGCAGTTACAAGAACTACGAGCAGTACTTC.

The chain couples TRBV29-1 to TRBJ1-5, with 8 bases identical to TRBD1. Looked up from germline, CDR1 is SQVTM and CDR2 is ANQGSEA. The CDR3 has 14 amino acids. Trimming removed 4 bases from V and 9 bases from J; junction bases left unmatched: 11. The DNA for the CDR3 is TGCAGCGTTGCTACCGGGACAGGCATATGGCCCCAGCATTTT. Translated, it gives CSVATGTGIWPQHF. Complete variable domain (other parts from reference TRBV29-1 and TRBJ1-5): SAVISQKPSRDICQRGTSLTIQCQVDSQVTMMFWYRQQPGQSLTLIATANQGSEATYESGFVIDKFPISRPNLTFSTLTVSNMSPEDSSIYLCSVATGTGIWPQHFGDGTRLSIL.

The chain carries TRBV5-8 and TRBJ1-2, with no clear D. The ends were cut back, 5 bases at V and 2 bases at J, with 13 bases in the middle. This CDR3 spans 14 amino acids. Germline CDR1 and CDR2: SGHTS and YDEGEE. CDR3 protein: CASRGRIGNYGYTF. DNA of the CDR3: TGTGCCAGCAGGGGGAGGATAGGGAACTATGGCTACACCTTC.

The chain joins TRBV14 to TRBJ2-3, with D unresolved. Germline V lookup: CDR1 SGHDN, CDR2 FVKESK. The CDR3 consists of 15 residues. Trimming shortened V by 1 base and J by 0 bases, and 8 bases separated the two germline ends. CDR3 loop: CASSQAQLSTDTQYF. The CDR3 region has the DNA TGTGCCAGCAGCCAAGCTCAGCTTAGCACAGATACGCAGTATTTT.

The genes are TRBV10-2 and TRBJ2-3; the D gene is possibly TRBD2 (5 bases). CDR1 and CDR2 from the germline V gene are WSHSY and SAAADI. This CDR3 has 11 residues. V lost 6 bases and J 6 bases, leaving 7 bases between the germline ends. As DNA, the CDR3 is TGCGCCAGCAGGAGGGATGATACGCAGTATTTT. This sequence encodes CASRRDDTQYF.

This chain links TRBV9 with TRBJ2-7; D remains unclear. V was clipped by 7 bases and J by 2 bases, with 13 bases between them. This CDR3 comprises 13 residues. CDR1 and CDR2 (germline): SGDLS, YYNGEE. CDR3 nucleotide sequence: TGTGCCAGCGGGCCAGGACCCACCTACGAGCAGTACTTC. Its protein is CASGPGPTYEQYF.

The V and J genes are TRBV28 and TRBJ2-5, with D tentatively TRBD1 (5 bases). The CDR3 sequence is 14 residues long. Trimming removed 5 bases from V and 5 bases from J, with 15 bases in between. The germline V gene encodes CDR1 MDHEN and CDR2 SYDVKM. CDR3 residues: CASSRQGASETQYF. The DNA for the CDR3 is TGTGCCAGCAGTCGCCAAGGGGCCTCGGAGACCCAGTACTTC.

The chain uses TRBV20-1 and TRBJ2-1; 10 nucleotides agree with TRBD2. Per germline, CDR1 DFQATT and CDR2 SNEGSKA (reference sequence). With V trimmed by 1 base and J by 7 bases, 4 bases remained unmatched. The CDR3 is 14 amino acids. The CDR3 spells CSARGTSGKNEQFF. The DNA of the CDR3 is TGCAGTGCTAGAGGGACTAGCGGTAAGAATGAGCAGTTCTTC.

The chain couples TRBV7-6 to TRBJ2-7; D ambiguous. With 5 bases removed from V and 3 bases from J, the gap between germline ends came to 11 bases. The CDR3 sequence is 13 residues long. CDR1 is SGHVS, CDR2 FNYEAQ, per germline. This CDR3 reads CASSPPFRYEQYF. The CDR3 DNA is TGTGCCAGCAGCCCCCCTTTCCGCTACGAGCAGTACTTC.